This T cell receptor beta chain was identified during a study of a mutant IDH1 vaccine in newly diagnosed glioma (dated by TCRdb to about 2021). For the wider study: Across visits V03 through V10, patients got a total of eight vaccinations, given in weeks 1, 3, 5, 7, 11, 15, 19 and 23. Vaccination began 4-6 weeks after radiotherapy alone, or alongside temozolomide cycles in the chemotherapy-containing groups. Before enrollment, most patients had been given radiochemotherapy with temozolomide as standard therapy, while the rest had received either radiotherapy alone or temozolomide alone. Of the roughly 30 treated patients, approximately 62% were male and approximately 40% were female, and the mean age was roughly 38 years. Six visits were used for peripheral blood collection: V03 (baseline), V05, V07, V10, V12 and V13. Longitudinal TCRB deep sequencing was done for some 26 treated patients, wherever samples were available for exploratory analyses.

The library was produced with the immunoSEQ multiplex PCR assay. Rearranged TCR beta chain sequences were amplified with the hsTCRB Kit following the manufacturer's protocol. Sequencing of TCRB libraries was carried out on an Illumina MiSeq. Per the source publication's procedure: Demultiplexing, trimming and gene mapping were performed with the kit vendor's proprietary platform. Imported from immuneACCESS, the table was reduced by TCRdb to in-frame sequences with V and J called. These copies leave out some clones; in studies compared against another copy, an unresolved V gene accounts for under half, and the cause of the remainder is not known. The DNA gave D and trimming, while V, J and clone size come from that table. The sample data list around 31,000 clones, and roughly 78% of these were observed just once. Of the sample, roughly a quarter is held by the ten largest clones. The investigation overall reported the following: Selection of PBMC samples for TCRB deep sequencing was based on availability. Immune responses induced by the vaccine were seen in around 93% of patients across multiple MHC alleles. The authors noted that analyses of patient blood samples could not be reproduced because of sample limitations. Changes in the top peripheral T cell clonotypes picked up by TCRB sequencing did not appear to be linked to pseudoprogression.

Worth noting for this clone: The target of this receptor is not known. One base away there is no much larger clone; base qualities are not given.

Taken with the paper, the label for time point translates to: week 11, during vaccination. Every vaccine dose consisted of 300 ug of a 20-mer mutant IDH1 peptide in Montanide, administered subcutaneously together with topical imiquimod. The donors had newly diagnosed IDH1-mutant astrocytomas of WHO grade 3 or 4 that showed loss of nuclear ATRX. The samples were drawn from NOA16, a multicentre, single-arm, open-label phase I trial in Germany that tested a mutant IDH1 peptide vaccine in humans for the first time. The DNeasy Blood and Tissue Kit was used to extract genomic DNA from EDTA blood for TCRB sequencing. The clonotype comes from a man aged 25-45 years with glioma. The sequences come from PBMCs, collected from a glioma patient whose treatment included an IDH1 peptide vaccine.

The CDR3 protein: CASSLGTGELETQYF. The DNA sequence is TGTGCCAGCAGCTTAGGGACAGGGGAGTTAGAGACCCAGTACTTC. This chain joins TRBV7-8 to TRBJ2-5, with 9 junctional bases fitting TRBD1. Ends trimmed: V by 1 base, J by 4 bases; bases unmatched to a gene: 4. The cysteine opens and the phenylalanine closes a CDR3 of 15 amino acids. Just CDR3 DNA is preserved here, 45 bases in frame from base 1. The germline V gene encodes CDR1 SGHVS and CDR2 FQNEAQ.